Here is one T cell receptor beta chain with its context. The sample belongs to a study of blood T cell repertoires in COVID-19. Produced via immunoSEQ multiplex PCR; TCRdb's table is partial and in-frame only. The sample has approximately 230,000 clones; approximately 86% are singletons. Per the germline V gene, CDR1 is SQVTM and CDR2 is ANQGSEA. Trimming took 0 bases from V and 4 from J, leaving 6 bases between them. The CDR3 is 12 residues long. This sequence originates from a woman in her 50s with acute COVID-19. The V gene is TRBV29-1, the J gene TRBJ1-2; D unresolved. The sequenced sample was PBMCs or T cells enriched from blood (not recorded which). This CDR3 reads CSVEDHSYGYTF. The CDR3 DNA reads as TGCAGCGTTGAAGATCACAGCTATGGCTACACCTTC.